The 28 T cell receptor beta chains listed next were all sequenced from one sample in a study of blood T cell repertoires in COVID-19. Data came from immunoSEQ multiplex PCR; TCRdb stores just in-frame clones and leaves some out. The table has about 120,000 clones, approximately 80% seen once. Sequencing was performed on peripheral blood. The source is a man aged 55 to 70 with acute or convalescent COVID-19.

The chain recombines TRBV2 with TRBJ1-5; D remains ambiguous. The V gene lost 3 bases and the J gene lost 5 bases, with 11 bases spanning the gap. The CDR3 loop spans 14 amino acids. CDR1 SNHLY and CDR2 FYNNEI come from the germline V gene. The CDR3 region is CASSEARNYQPQHF. CDR3 DNA: TGTGCCAGCAGTGAGGCCAGGAACTATCAGCCCCAGCATTTT.

This clone was detected only once. The chain uses TRBV9 and TRBJ1-2, with D possibly matching TRBD1 (5 bases). Germline CDR1 and CDR2: SGDLS and YYNGEE. With 2 bases removed from V and 8 bases from J, the gap between germline ends came to 10 bases. CDR3 length: 12 residues. This CDR3 reads CASSVSGGGYTF. The DNA of the CDR3 is TGTGCCAGCAGCGTTTCGGGGGGAGGCTACACCTTC.

Comment on this clone: Other DNA sequences within the sample encode an identical CDR3. The chain recombines TRBV27 with TRBJ2-3, with D tentatively TRBD1 (6 bases). CDR1 MNHEY and CDR2 SMNVEV come from the germline V gene (reference sequence). Trimming took 3 bases from V and 2 from J, leaving 9 bases between them. There are 14 residues in the CDR3. CDR3 amino acids: CASSFRQVTDTQYF. CDR3 DNA sequence: TGTGCCAGCAGTTTCCGACAGGTCACAGATACGCAGTATTTT.

J is TRBJ2-7 and V is TRBV28, with D perhaps matching TRBD1 (6 bases). CDR3 size: 14 residues. Germline CDR1 reads MDHEN; CDR2 reads SYDVKM. Trimming took off 5 bases at V and 2 bases at J, with 13 bases between the two ends. In DNA, the CDR3 is TGTGCCAGCAGTGTTTTGGGGGACACCTACGAGCAGTACTTC. Translated: CASSVLGDTYEQYF.

The J gene is TRBJ2-7, the V gene TRBV27, with TRBD2 as a possible D gene (6 bases). With 4 bases removed from V and 0 bases from J, the gap between germline ends came to 7 bases. Germline assignment: CDR1 MNHEY and CDR2 SMNVEV (reference sequence). CDR3 length: 13 amino acids. Here the CDR3 DNA reads TGTGCCAGCAGTTGGGGAGGCTCCTACGAGCAGTACTTC. Residues: CASSWGGSYEQYF.

The V gene is TRBV18, the J gene TRBJ1-4; 10 bases are shared with TRBD1. V was pared by 3 bases and J by 7 bases, with 8 bases of the junction left unmatched. Looked up from germline, CDR1 is KGHSH and CDR2 is LQKENI. This CDR3 region has 16 residues. The CDR3 loop reads CASSPKTTGGFEKLFF. The CDR3 region has the DNA TGTGCCAGCTCACCCAAAACGACAGGGGGCTTTGAAAAACTGTTTTTT.

The chain recombines TRBV27 with TRBJ2-7; D is ambiguous. This CDR3 has 13 amino acids. V lost 5 bases to trimming and J lost 2 bases, with 10 bases between them. Germline CDR1 is MNHEY and CDR2 is SMNVEV (reference sequence). The CDR3 loop reads CASSPQYPYEQYF. For the CDR3, the DNA is TGTGCCAGCAGTCCCCAGTACCCCTACGAGCAGTACTTC.

This chain connects TRBV20-1 to TRBJ2-1; D not resolved. Germline CDR1 is DFQATT and CDR2 is SNEGSKA (reference sequence). The CDR3 extends over 13 amino acids. V lost 3 bases, J lost 0 bases, and 6 bases lay in between. This chain's CDR3 is CSASLSSYNEQFF. The CDR3 bases are TGCAGTGCTAGTCTTAGCTCCTACAATGAGCAGTTCTTC.

This chain links TRBV6-1 with TRBJ1-2; D uncertain. V shed 3 bases and J shed 0 bases, with 8 bases lying between them. Germline V gene data show CDR1 as MNHNS and CDR2 as SASEGT. The CDR3 loop spans 14 amino acids. The CDR3, as DNA: TGTGCCAGCAGTGACGGTGGAGCTAACTATGGCTACACCTTC. It specifies CASSDGGANYGYTF.

This clone has a single count. The gene calls are TRBV5-1 and TRBJ1-4, with D possibly being TRBD1 (5 bases). From germline, CDR1 is SGHRS and CDR2 YFSETQ. V shed 9 bases and J shed 8 bases, with 17 bases lying between them. The CDR3 sequence is 13 residues long. In DNA, the CDR3 is TGCGCCAACCTTGATGGGGGGGAAGAAAAACTGTTTTTT. It codes for CANLDGGEEKLFF.

The chain employs TRBV18 and TRBJ2-5, with 7 bases that match TRBD1. Germline V gene data show CDR1 as KGHSH and CDR2 as LQKENI. This CDR3 has 18 amino acids. Trimming at V came to 3 bases and at J to 10 bases, leaving 23 bases not matched to a gene. CDR3 nucleotide sequence: TGTGCCAGCTCACCCACAACCTTTTTGGACAGGCCCCATCGTGACCAGTACTTC. Amino acid sequence: CASSPTTFLDRPHRDQYF.

The chain is built from TRBV15 and TRBJ1-3; D not resolved. V lost 0 bases and J 0 bases, leaving 9 bases between the germline ends. This CDR3 has 16 amino acids. Germline V gene sequence: CDR1 LNHNV, CDR2 YYDKDF (reference sequence). The CDR3 here is CATSRDLGSSGNTIYF. CDR3 DNA: TGTGCCACCAGCAGAGATTTGGGCAGCTCTGGAAACACCATATATTTT.

This clone came up once. J is TRBJ1-3 and V is TRBV15, with D possibly matching TRBD1 (6 bases). This CDR3 is built from 15 residues. V was clipped by 0 bases and J by 3 bases, with 9 bases between them. Germline CDR1 LNHNV, CDR2 YYDKDF (reference sequence). The CDR3 spells CATSRDRGRGNTIYF. The DNA for the CDR3 is TGTGCCACCAGCAGAGACAGGGGTCGTGGAAACACCATATATTTT.

The V and J genes are TRBV13 and TRBJ2-1; 9 nucleotides align to TRBD2. CDR3 size: 14 residues. V lost 5 bases to trimming and J lost 7 bases; unmatched junction nucleotides: 6. CDR1 is PRHDT, CDR2 FYEKMQ, per germline (reference sequence). The CDR3 loop is CASSRTSVENEQFF. The CDR3 DNA reads TGTGCCAGCAGCCGGACTAGCGTGGAGAATGAGCAGTTCTTC.

The chain is built from TRBV2 and TRBJ2-1, with TRBD2 matching 8 bases. The ends lost 8 bases at V and 7 bases at J; junction bases unmatched: 7. The CDR3 is made up of 13 amino acids. Per germline, CDR1 SNHLY and CDR2 FYNNEI. The chain's CDR3 is CASRREVWNEQFF. The CDR3 DNA follows: TGTGCCAGCCGGCGGGAGGTTTGGAATGAGCAGTTCTTC. Together with reference TRBV2 and TRBJ2-1, the CDR3 gives the full variable domain: EPEVTQTPSHQVTQMGQEVILRCVPISNHLYFYWYRQILGQKVEFLVSFYNNEISEKSEIFDDQFSVERPDGSNFTLKIRSTKLEDSAMYFCASRREVWNEQFFGPGTRLTVL.

The V gene is TRBV23-1, the J gene TRBJ2-5; TRBD1 might be the D (5 bases). TRBV23-1 is designated an ORF whose function remains uncertain. V shed 8 bases and J shed 0 bases, with 19 bases lying between them. The length of the CDR3 is 16 residues. CDR3 sequence reads: CASPPTNLQDQETQYF. The CDR3 bases are TGCGCCAGCCCTCCGACGAACCTACAGGACCAAGAGACCCAGTACTTC.

The chain couples TRBV19 to TRBJ1-1, with D perhaps matching TRBD1 (5 bases). V lost 6 bases and J 4 bases, leaving 18 bases between the germline ends. The CDR3 length is 15 residues. Germline V CDR1 and CDR2: LNHDA, SQIVND (reference sequence). The DNA of the CDR3 is TGTGCCAGTAGGGGTGGGGCCCTGGGTCGCACTGAAGCTTTCTTT. Translated: CASRGGALGRTEAFF.

This clone appeared a single time. This sequence joins TRBV19 and TRBJ2-3, with TRBD2 matching over 12 bases. In germline, CDR1 is LNHDA, CDR2 SQIVND (reference sequence). The CDR3 length is 18 residues. V was pared by 6 bases and J by 6 bases, with 16 bases of the junction left unmatched. The CDR3 nucleotides read TGTGCCAGTAGGTCTAGCGGGAGGGCCCCCCCACACGTCGATACGCAGTATTTT. Translated, it gives CASRSSGRAPPHVDTQYF.

The CDR3 is CASSLYRGWNYGYTF. The CDR3, as DNA: TGTGCCAGCAGCCTTTACAGGGGGTGGAACTATGGCTACACCTTC. The V gene is TRBV11-2, the J gene TRBJ1-2; 8 nucleotides align to TRBD1. Per the germline V gene, CDR1 is SGHAT and CDR2 is FQNNGV. The CDR3 extends over 15 amino acids. V dropped 5 bases and J dropped 2; count of bases not matched to a gene: 7.

This clone has ten or more counts. The chain joins TRBV28 to TRBJ1-5; D possibly corresponds to TRBD1 (5 bases). This CDR3 is built from 16 residues. The V end lost 3 bases, the J end lost 0 bases, and 12 bases lay between the germline ends. Germline V gene data show CDR1 as MDHEN and CDR2 as SYDVKM. The CDR3 loop is CASSFERDSSNQPQHF. CDR3 bases: TGTGCCAGCAGTTTTGAGCGCGACAGTAGCAATCAGCCCCAGCATTTT.

The V and J genes are TRBV7-8 and TRBJ2-7; D remains unclear. Germline V gives CDR1 SGHVS, CDR2 FQNEAQ. V lost 5 bases and J 6 bases, leaving 17 bases between the germline ends. This CDR3 spans 14 amino acids. The CDR3 DNA reads TGTGCCAGCAGCCTGATCACAGCCCCCAGCGAGCAGTACTTC. It yields the protein CASSLITAPSEQYF.

This clone was recorded only once. The chain recombines TRBV14 with TRBJ2-7; 11 bases are shared with TRBD2. The CDR3 extends over 11 amino acids. Germline CDR1 SGHDN, CDR2 FVKESK. V shed 9 bases and J 10 bases; nucleotides not matched to a gene: 5. The CDR3 DNA is TGTGCCAGTTCTAGCGGGGGGTCTCAGTACTTC. This translates into CASSSGGSQYF.

V is TRBV11-3 and J is TRBJ1-2; 7 nucleotides agree with TRBD1. Germline values: CDR1 SGHNT, CDR2 YENEEA. V gave up 4 bases and J gave up 3 bases; unmatched junction bases: 8. The CDR3 runs to 15 residues. In nucleotides, the CDR3 is TGTGCCAGCAGCTCAGAAGACAGGGTCGACTATGGCTACACCTTC. Protein product: CASSSEDRVDYGYTF.

The chain combines TRBV28 with TRBJ1-4, with 7 bases lining up with TRBD1. Losses at the gene ends were 8 bases for V and 8 bases for J; bases not matched to a gene: 11. The length of the CDR3 is 14 residues. CDR1 and CDR2 from the germline V gene are MDHEN and SYDVKM. CDR3 protein: CASGFDRAWEKLFF. CDR3 DNA: TGTGCCAGCGGCTTCGACAGGGCTTGGGAAAAACTGTTTTTT.

The chain couples TRBV2 to TRBJ2-1; D is unresolved. The CDR3 runs to 13 residues. The V gene lost 3 bases and the J gene lost 4 bases, with 7 bases spanning the gap. Germline lookup yields CDR1 SNHLY and CDR2 FYNNEI. The CDR3 reads CASSESPYNEQFF. For the CDR3, the DNA is TGTGCCAGCAGTGAGTCCCCTTACAATGAGCAGTTCTTC.

The rearrangement links TRBV9 to TRBJ2-1; D uncertain. In germline, CDR1 is SGDLS, CDR2 YYNGEE. The V gene lost 1 base and the J gene lost 7 bases, with 12 bases spanning the gap. The CDR3 runs to 14 residues. CDR3 in amino acids: CASSVSLDSNEQFF. CDR3 DNA sequence: TGTGCCAGCAGCGTAAGTTTAGACTCTAATGAGCAGTTCTTC.

This rearrangement joins TRBV4-1 to TRBJ2-7; 13 nucleotides agree with TRBD2. In germline, CDR1 is MGHRA, CDR2 YSYEKL. CDR3 length: 15 amino acids. The V gene end was trimmed by 4 bases and the J gene end by 6 bases; junction bases not matched to a gene: 6. CDR3 residues: CASSPGTSGISEQYF. The CDR3 bases are TGCGCCAGCAGCCCGGGGACTAGCGGGATTAGCGAGCAGTACTTC.

This clone was seen a single time. The rearrangement uses TRBV5-1 and TRBJ2-3, with TRBD1 matching 9 bases. The CDR3 runs 14 residues. V was clipped by 5 bases and J by 3 bases; unmatched bases: 4. Germline V gene sequence: CDR1 SGHRS, CDR2 YFSETQ. CDR3 sequence (DNA): TGCGCCAGCAGACAGGGGGCCGAAACAGATACGCAGTATTTT. Translation gives CASRQGAETDTQYF.